The 17 T cell receptor beta chains below all came from one sample that was sequenced in a study of cytomegalovirus exposure and HLA in healthy donors listed by TCRdb under 2017. Libraries were made using the immunoSEQ multiplex PCR assay. As stored in TCRdb, this immuneACCESS dataset retains in-frame rearrangements with V and J assigned. A fraction of the clones does not appear; measured against another copy, unresolved V genes explain less than half of the discrepancy, and the remainder lacks a known reason. Here the sample has some 180,000 clones; roughly 86% occur a single time. The ten largest clones take up about 7.2% of the sample. The sample taken for sequencing was PBMCs. Source of these receptors: a young man in good health and CMV-seropositive.

V gene TRBV2 combines with J gene TRBJ2-7; D is uncertain. V shed 8 bases and J shed 2 bases, with 10 bases lying between them. CDR1 and CDR2 (germline): SNHLY, FYNNEI. The length of the CDR3 is 12 residues. As DNA, the CDR3 is TGTGCCAGCGGGTCAGAGACCTACGAGCAGTACTTC. It is translated as CASGSETYEQYF.

The CDR3 DNA follows: TGTGCCAGCAGTTTAGGAGGGGCGCGCGGCTACACCTTC. This sequence encodes CASSLGGARGYTF. The chain has TRBV28 and TRBJ1-2; a weak D match, TRBD1 (5 bases). Trimming cost V 2 bases and J 8 bases, with 12 bases left between them. This CDR3 contains 13 residues. Germline CDR1 and CDR2: MDHEN and SYDVKM.

The chain employs TRBV11-3 and TRBJ2-5; weak D call: TRBD1 (6 bases). V dropped 5 bases and J dropped 2 bases, with 15 bases sitting between them. The CDR3 is 15 residues long. Germline V gives CDR1 SGHNT, CDR2 YENEEA. The DNA for the CDR3 is TGTGCCAGCAGCGGTGGACAGTTCTTTCAAGAGACCCAGTACTTC. As protein: CASSGGQFFQETQYF.

The CDR3 is CASSYLPPRRNYGYTF. CDR3 nucleotides: TGTGCCAGCAGTTACCTCCCACCACGACGGAACTATGGCTACACCTTC. The chain links TRBV6-5 to TRBJ1-2, with D hard to call. Per the germline V gene, CDR1 is MNHEY and CDR2 is SVGAGI. V was trimmed by 2 bases and J by 2 bases, leaving 15 bases between them. The CDR3 extends over 16 amino acids.

This chain links TRBV5-4 with TRBJ1-1; D is perhaps TRBD1 (6 bases). Trimming stripped 3 bases from V and 0 bases from J, with 6 bases between. Germline lookup yields CDR1 SGHNT and CDR2 YYREEE (reference sequence). The CDR3 loop spans 13 amino acids. CDR3 DNA: TGTGCCAGCAGCTCAGGGGTGAACACTGAAGCTTTCTTT. It is translated as CASSSGVNTEAFF.

This sequence joins TRBV11-3 and TRBJ1-1; a possible D gene is TRBD1 (6 bases). V gave up 1 base and J gave up 7 bases, with 10 bases separating them. CDR1 and CDR2 (germline): SGHNT, YENEEA. This CDR3 is 13 amino acids long. This CDR3 is CASSLGGQFEAFF. For the CDR3, the DNA is TGTGCCAGCAGCTTAGGTGGACAGTTTGAAGCTTTCTTT.

The V call is TRBV25-1, the J call TRBJ2-1, with a weak D call TRBD1 (6 bases). V was pared by 4 bases and J by 7 bases, with 8 bases between. CDR1 and CDR2 (germline): MGHDK, SYGVNS. CDR3 length equals 12 residues. The CDR3 loop reads CASSVTGNEQFF. The CDR3 DNA sequence: TGTGCCAGCAGTGTTACAGGGAATGAGCAGTTCTTC. The full variable domain, rest sourced from reference TRBV25-1 and TRBJ2-1, is EADIYQTPRYLVIGTGKKITLECSQTMGHDKMYWYQQDPGMELHLIHYSYGVNSTEKGDLSSESTVSRIRTEHFPLTLESARPSHTSQYLCASSVTGNEQFFGPGTRLTVL.

The rearrangement joins TRBV9 to TRBJ1-1; weak D call: TRBD1 (5 bases). V lost 0 bases to trimming and J lost 2 bases, with 8 bases between them. The V gene's germline CDR1 is SGDLS and CDR2 YYNGEE. The CDR3 is 14 amino acids. DNA of the CDR3: TGTGCCAGCAGCGTAGGGCAGGGAAACACTGAAGCTTTCTTT. Amino acids: CASSVGQGNTEAFF.

The chain uses TRBV5-6 and TRBJ2-1; D remains ambiguous. Per the germline V gene, CDR1 is SGHDT and CDR2 is YYEEEE. Trimming took 0 bases from V and 3 from J, leaving 7 bases between them. CDR3 size: 14 residues. CDR3 sequence (DNA): TGTGCCAGCAGCTTGGGGCAGGTCTACAATGAGCAGTTCTTC. It is translated as CASSLGQVYNEQFF.

This chain uses TRBV9 with TRBJ1-4; a possible D gene is TRBD1 (5 bases). CDR3 size: 16 residues. Germline V lookup: CDR1 SGDLS, CDR2 YYNGEE. Trimming removed 0 bases at V and 7 bases at J, with 16 bases between. The CDR3 sequence is CASSVASGTLGEKLFF. CDR3 in DNA: TGTGCCAGCAGCGTAGCTTCTGGGACTTTGGGTGAAAAACTGTTTTTT. Supplemented by reference TRBV9 and TRBJ1-4, the full variable domain reads DSGVTQTPKHLITATGQRVTLRCSPRSGDLSVYWYQQSLDQGLQFLIQYYNGEERAKGNILERFSAQQFPDLHSELNLSSLELGDSALYFCASSVASGTLGEKLFFGSGTQLSVL.

V usage is TRBV4-1 and J usage is TRBJ2-4; D not certain. V lost 0 bases and J 0 bases, leaving 12 bases between the germline ends. The CDR3 is 17 residues long. Germline CDR1 reads MGHRA; CDR2 reads YSYEKL. The CDR3 coding sequence is TGCGCCAGCAGCCAAGATCAACAGAGCCTAGCCAAAAACATTCAGTACTTC. Translated: CASSQDQQSLAKNIQYF.

V usage is TRBV18 and J usage is TRBJ1-2; no clear D. V was trimmed by 0 bases and J by 4 bases, leaving 6 bases between them. The CDR3 is made up of 13 amino acids. Germline V CDR1 and CDR2: KGHSH, LQKENI. The CDR3 sequence: CASSPPDGYGYTF. The CDR3 bases are TGTGCCAGCTCACCACCGGACGGCTATGGCTACACCTTC.

There are a few counts of this clone. CDR3 amino acids: CASSLGGPEYNSPLHF. The CDR3 coding sequence is TGTGCCAGCAGCCTTGGGGGTCCAGAGTATAATTCACCCCTCCACTTT. This sequence joins TRBV7-6 and TRBJ1-6, with a possible D match to TRBD1 (5 bases). Germline CDR1 and CDR2: SGHVS and FNYEAQ. The CDR3 contains 16 residues. V lost 5 bases to trimming and J lost 4 bases, with 15 bases between them.

The J gene is TRBJ2-3, the V gene TRBV9; 7 nucleotides line up with TRBD2. Trimming removed 0 bases from V and 2 bases from J; junction bases left unmatched: 6. The CDR3 is made up of 16 amino acids. Germline V gene lookup returns CDR1 SGDLS and CDR2 YYNGEE. CDR3 loop: CASSVVTGGITDTQYF. CDR3 nucleotide sequence: TGTGCCAGCAGCGTAGTCACGGGGGGAATCACAGATACGCAGTATTTT.

The sample holds one count of this clone. The chain couples TRBV2 to TRBJ2-1, with a weak D call TRBD2 (7 bases). Deletions cut 2 bases from V and 7 bases from J, with 18 bases between. Germline V gene data show CDR1 as SNHLY and CDR2 as FYNNEI. There are 16 residues in the CDR3. CDR3 nucleotides: TGTGCCAGCAGTGAAAGGAGGGGGGGATTCGGGAATGAGCAGTTCTTC. Translation gives CASSERRGGFGNEQFF.

This clone occurred once. The chain joins TRBV6-1 to TRBJ1-1; D ambiguous. The CDR3 sequence is 14 residues long. Germline CDR1 and CDR2: MNHNS and SASEGT. V shed 0 bases and J shed 2 bases, with 7 bases lying between them. In DNA form, the CDR3 reads TGTGCCAGCAGTGAAGCAGCAGATAACACTGAAGCTTTCTTT. Its protein product is CASSEAADNTEAFF.

This chain links TRBV18 with TRBJ2-7; 7 bases align to TRBD1. Germline V gives CDR1 KGHSH, CDR2 LQKENI. Trimming at V came to 6 bases and at J to 1 base, leaving 6 bases not matched to a gene. This CDR3 region has 14 residues. DNA for the CDR3: TGTGCCAGCTCGTGGGACAGCGGATCCTACGAGCAGTACTTC. The encoded protein is CASSWDSGSYEQYF.